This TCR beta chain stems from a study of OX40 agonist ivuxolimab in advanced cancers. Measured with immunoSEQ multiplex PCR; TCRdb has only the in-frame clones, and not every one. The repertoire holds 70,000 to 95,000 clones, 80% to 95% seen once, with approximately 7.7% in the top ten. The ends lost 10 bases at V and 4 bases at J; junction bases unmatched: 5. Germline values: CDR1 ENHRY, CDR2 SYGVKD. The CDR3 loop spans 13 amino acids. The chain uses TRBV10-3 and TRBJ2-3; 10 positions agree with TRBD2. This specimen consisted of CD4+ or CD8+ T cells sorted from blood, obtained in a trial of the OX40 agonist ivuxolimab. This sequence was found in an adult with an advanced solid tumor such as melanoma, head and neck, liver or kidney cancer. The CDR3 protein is CATEREGSDTQYF. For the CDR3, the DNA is TGTGCCACCGAGCGGGAGGGCTCAGATACGCAGTATTTT.